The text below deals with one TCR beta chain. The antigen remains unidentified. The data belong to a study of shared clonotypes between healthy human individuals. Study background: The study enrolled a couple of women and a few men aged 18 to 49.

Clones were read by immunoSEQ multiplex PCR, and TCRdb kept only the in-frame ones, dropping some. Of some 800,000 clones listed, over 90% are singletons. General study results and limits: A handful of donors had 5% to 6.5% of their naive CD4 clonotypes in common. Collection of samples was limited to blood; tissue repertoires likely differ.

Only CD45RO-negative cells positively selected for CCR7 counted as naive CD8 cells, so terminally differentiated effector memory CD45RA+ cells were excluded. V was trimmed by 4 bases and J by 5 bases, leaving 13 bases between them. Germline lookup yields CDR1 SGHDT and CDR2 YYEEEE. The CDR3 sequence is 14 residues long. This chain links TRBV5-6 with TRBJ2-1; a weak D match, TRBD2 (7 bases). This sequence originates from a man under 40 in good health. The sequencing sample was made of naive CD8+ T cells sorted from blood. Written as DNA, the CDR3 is TGTGCCAGCAGCAGCGGGACACCTAACAATGAGCAGTTCTTC. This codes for CASSSGTPNNEQFF.